This entry is about one T cell receptor (beta chain). Its target is not known. The data belong to a study of T cell responses to AZD1222 COVID-19 vaccine. Points from the study as a whole: A mostly white British donor set with more females was recruited, and clonal diversity was possibly underestimated. Only a handful of people who got AZD1222 tested seropositive at baseline.

The repertoire was sequenced with immunoSEQ multiplex PCR; TCRdb's copy has only in-frame clones and lacks some. The profile shows over 130,000 clones, about 90% of them singletons. This specimen consisted of peripheral blood, obtained 28 days after the second AZD1222 dose. The sequence was collected from an adult who received the AZD1222 COVID-19 vaccine.

The CDR3: CASSPSPGAADGYTF. The CDR3 DNA reads TGTGCCAGCTCACCGTCGCCGGGGGCAGCGGATGGCTACACCTTC. The chain uses TRBV18 and TRBJ1-2; D is perhaps TRBD1 (6 bases). CDR3 length: 15 residues. Trimming shortened V by 3 bases and J by 6 bases, and 17 bases separated the two germline ends. Germline V gene data show CDR1 as KGHSH and CDR2 as LQKENI.